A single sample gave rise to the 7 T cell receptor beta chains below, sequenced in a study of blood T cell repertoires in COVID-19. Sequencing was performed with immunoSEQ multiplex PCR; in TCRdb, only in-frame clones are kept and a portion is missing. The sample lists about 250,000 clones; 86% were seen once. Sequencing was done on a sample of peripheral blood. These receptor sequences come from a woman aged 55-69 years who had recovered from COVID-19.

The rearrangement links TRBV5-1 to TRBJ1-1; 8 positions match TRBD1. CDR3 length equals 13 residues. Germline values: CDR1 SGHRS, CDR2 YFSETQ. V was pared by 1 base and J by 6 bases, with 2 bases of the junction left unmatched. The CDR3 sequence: CASSLQGAAEAFF. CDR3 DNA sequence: TGCGCCAGCAGCTTGCAGGGGGCCGCTGAAGCTTTCTTT. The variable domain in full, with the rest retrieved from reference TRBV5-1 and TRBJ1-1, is KAGVTQTPRYLIKTRGQQVTLSCSPISGHRSVSWYQQTPGQGLQFLFEYFSETQRNKGNFPGRFSGRQFSNSRSEMNVSTLELGDSALYLCASSLQGAAEAFFGQGTRLTVV.

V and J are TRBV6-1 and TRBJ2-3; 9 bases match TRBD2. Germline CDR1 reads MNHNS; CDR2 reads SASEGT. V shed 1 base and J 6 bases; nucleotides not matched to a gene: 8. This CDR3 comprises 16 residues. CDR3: CASSEGAGGLMDTQYF. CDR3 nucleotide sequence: TGTGCCAGCAGTGAAGGGGCGGGGGGGCTTATGGATACGCAGTATTTT.

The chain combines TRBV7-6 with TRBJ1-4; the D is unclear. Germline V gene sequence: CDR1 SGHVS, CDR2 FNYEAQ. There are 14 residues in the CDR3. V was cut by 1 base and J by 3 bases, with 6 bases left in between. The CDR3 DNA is TGTGCCAGCAGCTTAGGGCCTCCTAATGAAAAACTGTTTTTT. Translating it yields CASSLGPPNEKLFF.

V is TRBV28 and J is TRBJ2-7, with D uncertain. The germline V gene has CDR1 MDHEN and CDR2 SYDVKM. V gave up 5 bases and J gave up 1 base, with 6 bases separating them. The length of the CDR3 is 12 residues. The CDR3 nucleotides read TGTGCCAGCAGTCATTCATCCTACGAGCAGTACTTC. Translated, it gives CASSHSSYEQYF.

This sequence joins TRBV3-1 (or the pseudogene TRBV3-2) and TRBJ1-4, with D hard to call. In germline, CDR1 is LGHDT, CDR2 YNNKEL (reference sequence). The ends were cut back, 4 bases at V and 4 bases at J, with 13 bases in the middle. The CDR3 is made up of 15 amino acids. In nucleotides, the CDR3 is TGTGCCAGCAGCCCCCAAACTGGGCGTAATGAAAAACTGTTTTTT. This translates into CASSPQTGRNEKLFF.

The CDR3 DNA reads TGTGCCAGTAGCGACAGGGGCTCAGATACGCAGTATTTT. Translation gives CASSDRGSDTQYF. The chain employs TRBV19 and TRBJ2-3, with TRBD1 matching over 8 bases. The germline CDR1 and CDR2 sequences are LNHDA and SQIVND (reference sequence). With 6 bases clipped from V and 4 bases from J, the junction kept 3 bases outside the gene matches. The CDR3 extends over 13 amino acids.

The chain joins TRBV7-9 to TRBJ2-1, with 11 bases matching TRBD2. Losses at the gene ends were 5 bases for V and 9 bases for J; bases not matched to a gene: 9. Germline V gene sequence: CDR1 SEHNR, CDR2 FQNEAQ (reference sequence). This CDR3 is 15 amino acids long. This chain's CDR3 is CASSQSGTSGFEQFF. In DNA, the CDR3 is TGTGCCAGCAGCCAATCCGGGACTAGCGGTTTTGAGCAGTTCTTC. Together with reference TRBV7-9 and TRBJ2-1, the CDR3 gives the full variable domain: DTGVSQNPRHKITKRGQNVTFRCDPISEHNRLYWYRQTLGQGPEFLTYFQNEAQLEKSRLLSDRFSAERPKGSFSTLEIQRTEQGDSAMYLCASSQSGTSGFEQFFGPGTRLTVL.